The 23 T cell receptor beta chains presented below share a single source sample, sequenced in a study of Ad26.COV2.S vaccination and SARS-CoV-2 variants. Libraries were prepared by immunoSEQ multiplex PCR; TCRdb keeps only in-frame clonotypes and omits some of them. The repertoire has 350,000 to 450,000 clones, 80% to 90% of them found once; the top ten carry almost 7.5%. Treatment described: around 19 received Ad26.COV2.S at low or high dose, single or two shots; about 5 received placebo; per-sample allocation not given. On day 63 after the first injection, vaccine and placebo recipients gave samples. Here the sequenced sample was peripheral blood, taken in a trial of Ad26.COV2.S vaccine versus placebo. These receptors were taken from a person aged 18-60 years who received the Ad26.COV2.S COVID-19 vaccine or a placebo.

The chain uses TRBV19 and TRBJ1-6; D gene uncertain. CDR3 length: 15 amino acids. Looked up from germline, CDR1 is LNHDA and CDR2 is SQIVND (reference sequence). V was trimmed by 5 bases and J by 8 bases, leaving 16 bases between them. The CDR3 sequence: CASSFLGISDSPLHF. The CDR3, as DNA: TGTGCCAGTAGTTTCCTGGGAATTTCGGATTCACCCCTCCACTTT.

The rearrangement joins TRBV19 to TRBJ2-7; possible D gene TRBD2, 5 bases. Trimming pared 1 base from V and 9 bases from J, leaving 19 bases between. There are 15 residues in the CDR3. The germline V gene has CDR1 LNHDA and CDR2 SQIVND (reference sequence). The CDR3 sequence: CASSIGTGGLSGQYF. As DNA, the CDR3 is TGTGCCAGTAGTATAGGAACCGGCGGGCTTTCTGGGCAGTACTTC.

CDR3 in amino acids: CAIGAQGISGNTIYF. CDR3 bases: TGTGCCATCGGAGCGCAGGGTATCTCTGGAAACACCATATATTTT. The J gene is TRBJ1-3, the V gene TRBV7-9; maybe TRBD1 (5 bases). With 10 bases removed from V and 0 bases from J, the gap between germline ends came to 16 bases. The CDR3 covers 15 residues. From germline, CDR1 is SEHNR and CDR2 FQNEAQ (reference sequence). The whole variable domain, filled in from reference TRBV7-9 and TRBJ1-3, reads DTGVSQNPRHKITKRGQNVTFRCDPISEHNRLYWYRQTLGQGPEFLTYFQNEAQLEKSRLLSDRFSAERPKGSFSTLEIQRTEQGDSAMYLCAIGAQGISGNTIYFGEGSWLTVV.

The chain carries TRBV6-4 and TRBJ1-5; 9 bases match TRBD1. Germline CDR1 MRHNA, CDR2 SNTAGT. Trimming cost V 8 bases and J 0 bases; bases outside gene matches: 14. This CDR3 has 18 residues. In DNA form, the CDR3 reads TGTGCCAGCCCCCAACGGGGACAGGGTTCACCTAGCAATCAGCCCCAGCATTTT. It codes for CASPQRGQGSPSNQPQHF.

This clone was observed a handful of times. The V call is TRBV2, the J call TRBJ2-1, with D perhaps TRBD1 or TRBD2 (6 bases each). V lost 5 bases, J lost 7 bases, and 18 bases lay in between. The CDR3 consists of 15 residues. The germline CDR1 and CDR2 sequences are SNHLY and FYNNEI. CDR3 in amino acids: CASSLIGGRGNEQFF. Here the CDR3 DNA reads TGTGCCAGCAGTCTGATTGGGGGGCGCGGGAATGAGCAGTTCTTC.

J is TRBJ1-2 and V is TRBV9, with a weak D call TRBD1 (6 bases). This CDR3 has 16 amino acids. Germline V gene data show CDR1 as SGDLS and CDR2 as YYNGEE. V was pared by 0 bases and J by 2 bases, with 14 bases between. The CDR3, as DNA: TGTGCCAGCAGCGTAGGGAGAGCCCAGGGGAACTATGGCTACACCTTC. It codes for CASSVGRAQGNYGYTF.

This clone was detected a few times. The chain recombines TRBV3-1 (or the pseudogene TRBV3-2) with TRBJ1-3, with D unresolved. The CDR3 loop spans 14 amino acids. CDR1 is LGHDT and CDR2 is YNNKEL in the germline V gene (reference sequence). The germline V and J ends were trimmed by 8 bases and 0 bases, with 11 bases remaining between them. The CDR3: CASGRINSGNTIYF. CDR3 nucleotides: TGTGCCAGCGGCCGGATCAACTCTGGAAACACCATATATTTT.

The chain has TRBV4-1 and TRBJ2-7, with TRBD2 matching over 13 bases. The CDR3 runs 16 residues. In germline, CDR1 is MGHRA, CDR2 YSYEKL. The V gene end was trimmed by 3 bases and the J gene end by 3 bases; junction bases not matched to a gene: 5. The CDR3 region is CASSQGLAGTLYEQYF. CDR3 DNA sequence: TGCGCCAGCAGCCAGGGACTAGCGGGAACCCTCTACGAGCAGTACTTC.

This chain joins TRBV7-9 and TRBJ2-7; the D gene could be TRBD1 or TRBD2 (5 bases each). Deletions cut 4 bases from V and 1 base from J, with 17 bases between. The CDR3 loop spans 16 amino acids. Germline V gives CDR1 SEHNR, CDR2 FQNEAQ (reference sequence). In DNA form, the CDR3 reads TGTGCCAGCAGCTCTTCGTGGGACGCGAGATCCTACGAGCAGTACTTC. Its protein is CASSSSWDARSYEQYF.

The CDR3 here is CASRDLQGANTEAFF. The CDR3 DNA follows: TGTGCCAGCAGGGATTTACAGGGGGCAAACACTGAAGCTTTCTTT. The J gene is TRBJ1-1, the V gene TRBV7-6; 9 nucleotides line up with TRBD1. The V gene end was trimmed by 6 bases and the J gene end by 2 bases; junction bases not matched to a gene: 7. The CDR3 is 15 residues long. The germline V gene has CDR1 SGHVS and CDR2 FNYEAQ.

For this clone: This sample also contains other DNA sequences that code for the same CDR3. The chain employs TRBV5-1 and TRBJ2-7; 9 bases fit TRBD1. The length of the CDR3 is 13 residues. Germline V CDR1 and CDR2: SGHRS, YFSETQ. The trim removed 4 bases at V and 4 bases at J, leaving 3 bases unmatched. The CDR3 here is CASSSGQGYEQYF. The CDR3 region has the DNA TGCGCCAGCAGCAGCGGACAGGGGTACGAGCAGTACTTC.

The chain recombines TRBV18 with TRBJ1-5; D remains unclear. The V gene's germline CDR1 is KGHSH and CDR2 LQKENI. Trimming removed 3 bases from V and 5 bases from J, with 11 bases in between. CDR3 length: 14 amino acids. Here the CDR3 DNA reads TGTGCCAGCTCACCGTATGGAGAGGATCAGCCCCAGCATTTT. Amino acids: CASSPYGEDQPQHF. Using reference TRBV18 and TRBJ1-5 for the parts outside the CDR3, the full variable domain is NAGVMQNPRHLVRRRGQEARLRCSPMKGHSHVYWYRQLPEEGLKFMVYLQKENIIDESGMPKERFSAEFPKEGPSILRIQQVVRGDSAAYFCASSPYGEDQPQHFGDGTRLSIL.

The V gene is TRBV29-1, the J gene TRBJ1-2; D is ambiguous. The CDR3 contains 9 residues. The germline V gene has CDR1 SQVTM and CDR2 ANQGSEA. V gave up 2 bases and J gave up 6 bases, with 1 base separating them. CDR3: CSVENGYTF. The CDR3 nucleotides are TGCAGCGTTGAAAATGGCTACACCTTC.

CDR3 sequence (DNA): TGTGCCACCAGTGGCGGGGGCCCTGGAAACACCATATATTTT. It specifies CATSGGGPGNTIYF. The rearrangement joins TRBV24-1 to TRBJ1-3, with D perhaps matching TRBD1 (6 bases). CDR1 and CDR2 from the germline V gene are KGHDR and SFDVKD. CDR3 length equals 14 residues. Trimming pared 5 bases from V and 2 bases from J, leaving 9 bases between.

V and J are TRBV27 and TRBJ1-1, with D possibly TRBD1 on 6 matching bases. Germline loops: CDR1 MNHEY, CDR2 SMNVEV (reference sequence). Trimming left V 6 bases short and J 4 bases short, with 15 bases between. The CDR3 runs 14 residues. CDR3 sequence reads: CASSPGTRPTEAFF. CDR3 coding DNA: TGTGCCAGCAGCCCCGGGACACGGCCCACTGAAGCTTTCTTT.

The rearrangement uses TRBV3-1 (or the pseudogene TRBV3-2) and TRBJ2-7; D call uncertain. From germline, CDR1 is LGHDT and CDR2 YNNKEL (reference sequence). The V and J ends lost 4 bases and 6 bases respectively, with 13 bases between them. This CDR3 is built from 13 residues. The CDR3 is CASSPSLGREQYF. As DNA, the CDR3 is TGTGCCAGCAGCCCCTCATTGGGTCGCGAGCAGTACTTC.

The chain has TRBV7-6 and TRBJ2-1, with TRBD2 matching 7 bases. Germline V gene sequence: CDR1 SGHVS, CDR2 FNYEAQ. This CDR3 comprises 16 residues. V shed 5 bases and J 3 bases; nucleotides not matched to a gene: 10. This CDR3 reads CASSPERGRVYNEQFF. The CDR3 nucleotides are TGTGCCAGCAGCCCAGAGCGGGGCCGGGTCTACAATGAGCAGTTCTTC.

The chain couples TRBV19 to TRBJ2-2, with TRBD1 matching 10 bases. CDR1 is LNHDA and CDR2 is SQIVND in the germline V gene (reference sequence). The J segment lost 5 bases and the V segment lost 1 base, leaving 7 bases of the junction unmatched. CDR3 length: 17 residues. In nucleotides, the CDR3 is TGTGCCAGTAGTATAGTTGGGACAGGGGCTGGTACCGGGGAGCTGTTTTTT. This gives the protein CASSIVGTGAGTGELFF. The full variable domain, its missing parts supplied by reference TRBV19 and TRBJ2-2, is DGGITQSPKYLFRKEGQNVTLSCEQNLNHDAMYWYRQDPGQGLRLIYYSQIVNDFQKGDIAEGYSVSREKKESFPLTVTSAQKNPTAFYLCASSIVGTGAGTGELFFGEGSRLTVL.

The chain has TRBV4-1 and TRBJ1-4, with D possibly matching TRBD1 (5 bases). This CDR3 region has 16 residues. Germline CDR1 and CDR2: MGHRA and YSYEKL. V gave up 6 bases and J gave up 0 bases, with 14 bases separating them. CDR3 loop: CASSKGPASTNEKLFF. As DNA, the CDR3 is TGCGCCAGCAGTAAGGGACCTGCCTCAACTAATGAAAAACTGTTTTTT.

This clone has only one observation. The CDR3 protein is CASSLGGEGTEAFF. CDR3 nucleotides: TGTGCCAGCAGCTTAGGGGGGGAAGGTACTGAAGCTTTCTTT. The chain employs TRBV7-9 and TRBJ1-1; D is perhaps TRBD1 (5 bases). V dropped 1 base and J dropped 5 bases, with 11 bases sitting between them. The CDR3 is 14 residues long. Germline-derived CDR1 and CDR2 are SEHNR and FQNEAQ (reference sequence).

The CDR3 is CASRDVAGGSEQYF. The CDR3 DNA follows: TGTGCCAGTAGGGACGTAGCGGGAGGTAGCGAGCAGTACTTC. The rearrangement uses TRBV19 and TRBJ2-7; TRBD2 aligns across 10 bases. The CDR3 sequence is 14 residues long. V gave up 6 bases and J gave up 6 bases; unmatched junction bases: 8. Looked up from germline, CDR1 is LNHDA and CDR2 is SQIVND (reference sequence).

This chain links TRBV3-1 (or the pseudogene TRBV3-2) with TRBJ2-4, with D perhaps matching TRBD1 or TRBD2 (5 bases each). Looked up from germline, CDR1 is LGHDT and CDR2 is YNNKEL (reference sequence). V lost 4 bases and J 8 bases, leaving 12 bases between the germline ends. The CDR3 runs 13 residues. The CDR3: CASSPSGTDIQYF. The CDR3 region has the DNA TGTGCCAGCAGCCCCTCCGGGACGGACATTCAGTACTTC.

The genes are TRBV9 and TRBJ2-3; 9 bases align to TRBD2. The CDR3 contains 16 residues. V lost 0 bases, J lost 0 bases, and 2 bases stayed unmatched. Germline V lookup: CDR1 SGDLS, CDR2 YYNGEE. The CDR3 reads CASSVVLAGSTDTQYF. In DNA form, the CDR3 reads TGTGCCAGCAGCGTAGTCCTAGCGGGGAGCACAGATACGCAGTATTTT.